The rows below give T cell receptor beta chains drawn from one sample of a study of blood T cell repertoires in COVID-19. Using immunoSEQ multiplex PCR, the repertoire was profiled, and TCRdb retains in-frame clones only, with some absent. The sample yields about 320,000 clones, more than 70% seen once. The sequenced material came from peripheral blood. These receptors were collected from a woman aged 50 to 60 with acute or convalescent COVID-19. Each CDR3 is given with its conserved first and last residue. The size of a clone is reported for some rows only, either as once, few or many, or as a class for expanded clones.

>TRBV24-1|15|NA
CATSSGQLRADTQYF
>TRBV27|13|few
CASSRQGPDTQYF
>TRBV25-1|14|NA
CASSDLGGITEAFF
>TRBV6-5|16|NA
CASSYPQGGASYEQYF
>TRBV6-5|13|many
CASTLQGNTEAFF
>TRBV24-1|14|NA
CATSEGGQGIEAFF
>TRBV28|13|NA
CASSFPLNSPLHF
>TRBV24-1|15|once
CATSDPGQGLYGYTF
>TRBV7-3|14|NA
CASSLNGGTETQYF
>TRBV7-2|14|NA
CASSSDRGHETQYF
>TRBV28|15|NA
CASTFVGGRYNEQFF
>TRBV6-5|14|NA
CASRAPVGTGDAFF
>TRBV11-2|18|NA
CASSQRSRLAGLSYEQYF
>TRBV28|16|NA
CASSSPGGQGDQPQHF
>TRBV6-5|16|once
CASSYSIVPGGDGYTF
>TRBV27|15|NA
CASSLAGGVRETQYF
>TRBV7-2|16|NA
CASSLAELSVGTEAFF
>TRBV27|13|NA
CASRRGGNNEQFF
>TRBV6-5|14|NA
CASSRGRNGNTIYF
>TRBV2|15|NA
CASSDQGASHGELFF
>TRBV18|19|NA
CASSPPYVSGQGARETQYF
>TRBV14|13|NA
CADRTTDYNEQFF
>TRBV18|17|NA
CASSPQAGQGPLETQYF
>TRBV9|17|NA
CASSPELRDKAGNTIYF
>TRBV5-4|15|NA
CASSPRQGANYGYTF
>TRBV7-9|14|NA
CASSLEDYSYGYTF
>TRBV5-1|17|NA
CASSLAGAGAADNEQYF
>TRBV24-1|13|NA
CATSDDRAKPQHF
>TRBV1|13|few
CTSSPTGNTEAFF
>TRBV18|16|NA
CASSTTPGQGHNEQFF
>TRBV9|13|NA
CASSVGPNTEAFF
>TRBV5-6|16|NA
CASSVRQGGANTEAFF
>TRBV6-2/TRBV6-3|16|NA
CASSDGRDKPLIKQYF
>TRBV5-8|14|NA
CASSPGGLGREQFF
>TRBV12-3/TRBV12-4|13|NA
CASSFREGQPQHF
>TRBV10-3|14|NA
CAIRGLAGGDTQYF
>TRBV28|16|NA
CASSSYRGYSNQPQHF
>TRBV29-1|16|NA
CSVDPGQGRAKNIQYF
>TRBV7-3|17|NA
CASSPLLAGARGNEQFF
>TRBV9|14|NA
CASSVAAGPYEQYF